This T cell receptor beta chain emerged from a study of cytomegalovirus exposure and HLA in healthy donors. Overall study context: Of all 370 or so donors who were genotyped, 70% to 85% belonged to the Caucasian-associated ancestry cluster. Study observations and caveats: According to an earlier analysis, most TCR beta V segments yielded productive rearrangements about 90% or about 30% of the time. Listed as cytomegalovirus-associated were 150 to 200 TCR beta chains. A later analysis found common viral pathogens apparently linked to several of the most significant clusters.

The PCR was carried out with 60 Vbeta primers and 13 Jbeta primers. Assay: immunoSEQ multiplex PCR; the TCRdb copy retains only in-frame clones and omits some. The repertoire holds 70,000 to 90,000 clones, around 66% seen once, with over 4.5% in the top ten. Concerning this clone itself: The antigen is unknown.

Germline-derived CDR1 and CDR2 are SGHAT and FQDESV (reference sequence). The CDR3 length is 15 residues. Trimming removed 2 bases from V and 2 bases from J, with 13 bases in between. The J gene is TRBJ2-7, the V gene TRBV11-1, with D tentatively TRBD2 (5 bases). The specimen sequenced was PBMCs. The receptor was derived from a man in his 60s in good health and CMV-seropositive. The CDR3 region has the DNA TGTGCCAGCAGCTTAAAAATGGAGGTAGCCTACGAGCAGTACTTC. Protein: CASSLKMEVAYEQYF.